This T cell receptor beta chain derives from a study of shared clonotypes between healthy human individuals. As for the study in general: The study used three CD4 naive, three CD4 memory, two CD8 naive and one CD8 memory plate per donor.

Sequenced by immunoSEQ multiplex PCR; TCRdb stores in-frame clones only, minus some. The table includes millions of clones, approximately 92% detected once. Study results and caveats: Naive subsets usually exceeded memory subsets in estimated richness. A handful of donors shared approximately 5% of their naive CD4 clonotypes. The low donor count limited represented genetic and exposure-history diversity.

To note about this clone: Its antigen remains unknown.

Trimming stripped 3 bases from V and 5 bases from J, with 11 bases between. Germline V gene lookup returns CDR1 MNHEY and CDR2 SMNVEV (reference sequence). The CDR3 length is 14 residues. This chain joins TRBV27 and TRBJ1-5, with D maybe TRBD1 (5 bases). This clonotype originated in a man younger than 30 in good health. The source material was naive CD4+ T cells sorted from blood. As to subset: CD45RA+ positively selected. The CDR3 nucleotides read TGTGCCAGCAGTTTCGGGGGGGACCATCAGCCCCAGCATTTT. This sequence encodes CASSFGGDHQPQHF.